This T cell receptor beta chain is drawn from a study of cytomegalovirus exposure and HLA in healthy donors. Broader study findings: It was reported that the classifier diagnosed cytomegalovirus status with high specificity and sensitivity in both the original and validation cohorts. Beyond CMV serostatus, there was no information to go on about immune exposure.

The PCR contained 60 Vbeta and 13 Jbeta primers. Profiling relied on immunoSEQ multiplex PCR, and the TCRdb table lists in-frame clones only, not all of them. The table has about 120,000 clones, roughly 9% seen once. This CDR3 region has 18 residues. V was trimmed by 3 bases and J by 2 bases, leaving 22 bases between them. Germline V CDR1 and CDR2: SGHVT, SQSDAQ. With respect to this clone: Its antigen is still unknown.

This TCR was recovered from a woman aged 40 to 49 in good health and CMV-seropositive. The sample was PBMCs. The V and J genes are TRBV7-4 and TRBJ1-2; perhaps TRBD1 as D (6 bases). In DNA form, the CDR3 reads TGTGCCAGCAGCTTTGGCAGGGGCCGCACTTGGTCCAACTATGGCTACACCTTC. Encoded protein: CASSFGRGRTWSNYGYTF.